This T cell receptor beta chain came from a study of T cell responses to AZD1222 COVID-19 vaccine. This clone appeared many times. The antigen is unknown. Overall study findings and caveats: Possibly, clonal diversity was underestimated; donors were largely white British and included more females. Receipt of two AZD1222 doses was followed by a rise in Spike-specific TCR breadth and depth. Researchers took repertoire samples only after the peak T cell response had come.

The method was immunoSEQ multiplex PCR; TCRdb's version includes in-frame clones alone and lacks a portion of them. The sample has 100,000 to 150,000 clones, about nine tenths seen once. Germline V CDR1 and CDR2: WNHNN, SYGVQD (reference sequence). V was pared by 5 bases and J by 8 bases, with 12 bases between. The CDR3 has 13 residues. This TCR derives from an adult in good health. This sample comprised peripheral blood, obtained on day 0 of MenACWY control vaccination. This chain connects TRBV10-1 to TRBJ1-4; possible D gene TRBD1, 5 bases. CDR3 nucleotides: TGCGCCAGCAGTTCCGGGACCTTGGAAAAACTGTTTTTT. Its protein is CASSSGTLEKLFF.